This T cell receptor beta chain was captured in a study of blood T cell repertoires in COVID-19. Study-level background: T cells, B-cell-depleted T cells, or PBMCs supplied cDNA or gDNA.

The table came from immunoSEQ multiplex PCR; TCRdb's copy has only in-frame clones and leaves some out. Of 400,000 or so clones in the sample, about 92% were seen once. This CDR3 comprises 15 residues. V was clipped by 4 bases and J by 4 bases; unmatched bases: 6. Looked up from germline, CDR1 is SNHLY and CDR2 is FYNNEI. This clonotype was obtained from a man between 18 and 35 years old who had recovered from COVID-19. Sequenced input: PBMCs or T cells enriched from blood (not recorded which). The rearrangement uses TRBV2 and TRBJ2-5; 10 nucleotides agree with TRBD2. The CDR3 DNA reads TGTGCCAGCAGTGCTGGCCTAGCGGGGGTAGAGACCCAGTACTTC. Its translation is CASSAGLAGVETQYF.